One sample yielded the 22 T cell receptor beta chains listed below, sequenced in a study of control samples from healthy donors and cancer patients. TCRdb's table, derived via immunoSEQ multiplex PCR, lists solely in-frame clones and lacks some. The data contain 99,000 or so clones, roughly four fifths of them singletons. Sequenced: blood. These receptors were taken from a man aged 55 to 70 in good health.

This clone was seen just once. The rearrangement joins TRBV11-2 to TRBJ1-1, with no clear D. Trimming left V 3 bases short and J 1 base short, with 6 bases between. The length of the CDR3 is 13 residues. Germline loops: CDR1 SGHAT, CDR2 FQNNGV. The CDR3 sequence: CASSFDRNTEAFF. DNA for the CDR3: TGTGCCAGCAGCTTCGACCGGAACACTGAAGCTTTCTTT. The entire variable domain, with the rest obtained from reference TRBV11-2 and TRBJ1-1, is as follows: EAGVAQSPRYKIIEKRQSVAFWCNPISGHATLYWYQQILGQGPKLLIQFQNNGVVDDSQLPKDRFSAERLKGVDSTLKIQPAKLEDSAVYLCASSFDRNTEAFFGQGTRLTVV.

The gene calls are TRBV6-6 and TRBJ2-3; no clear D gene. The CDR3 runs to 17 residues. V dropped 5 bases and J dropped 0 bases, with 18 bases sitting between them. CDR1 is MNHNY, CDR2 SVGAGI, per germline (reference sequence). The chain's CDR3 is CASSPRTVESSTDTQYF. The CDR3 DNA reads as TGTGCCAGCAGTCCCCGCACAGTTGAATCTAGCACAGATACGCAGTATTTT.

The V and J genes are TRBV28 and TRBJ1-2, with D maybe TRBD1 (6 bases). Germline V gene sequence: CDR1 MDHEN, CDR2 SYDVKM. The CDR3 is 14 residues long. Trimming shortened V by 2 bases and J by 5 bases, and 12 bases separated the two germline ends. CDR3 sequence reads: CASSLSITGYGYTF. The CDR3 DNA sequence: TGTGCCAGCAGTTTAAGCATTACAGGGTATGGCTACACCTTC.

V and J are TRBV9 and TRBJ2-3; the D is unclear. This CDR3 is built from 13 residues. V lost 0 bases and J 3 bases, leaving 5 bases between the germline ends. CDR1 and CDR2 from the germline V gene are SGDLS and YYNGEE. For the CDR3, the DNA is TGTGCCAGCAGCGTAGTGGGGACAGATACGCAGTATTTT. Translating gives CASSVVGTDTQYF.

There are a few counts of this clone. The rearrangement joins TRBV6-6 to TRBJ2-1; 9 bases fit TRBD2. Germline loops: CDR1 MNHNY, CDR2 SVGAGI (reference sequence). This CDR3 has 13 amino acids. The V segment lost 10 bases and the J segment 9 bases; nucleotides outside the gene matches: 10. CDR3 residues: CATRRTSDAEQFF. DNA of the CDR3: TGTGCCACCCGCCGGACTAGCGACGCTGAGCAGTTCTTC.

This chain links TRBV4-1 with TRBJ2-5, with a tentative D call TRBD1 (5 bases). Trimming removed 1 base at V and 5 bases at J, with 14 bases between. The CDR3 covers 15 residues. Germline CDR1 is MGHRA and CDR2 is YSYEKL. DNA of the CDR3: TGCGCCAGCAGCCAAGTTGTCAGGGCGGTGGAGACCCAGTACTTC. Its protein product is CASSQVVRAVETQYF.

The V and J genes are TRBV2 and TRBJ1-1; D not resolved. This CDR3 contains 15 residues. Deletions cut 2 bases from V and 1 base from J, with 11 bases between. CDR1 and CDR2 (germline): SNHLY, FYNNEI. CDR3 sequence (DNA): TGTGCCAGCAGTGAACAACACCTAGCGAACACTGAAGCTTTCTTT. Its protein product is CASSEQHLANTEAFF. Together with reference TRBV2 and TRBJ1-1, the CDR3 gives the full variable domain: EPEVTQTPSHQVTQMGQEVILRCVPISNHLYFYWYRQILGQKVEFLVSFYNNEISEKSEIFDDQFSVERPDGSNFTLKIRSTKLEDSAMYFCASSEQHLANTEAFFGQGTRLTVV.

The chain employs TRBV25-1 and TRBJ2-1; TRBD2 aligns across 8 bases. V was pared by 0 bases and J by 0 bases, with 7 bases of the junction left unmatched. The CDR3 extends over 18 amino acids. CDR1 and CDR2 (germline): MGHDK, SYGVNS. For the CDR3, the DNA is TGTGCCAGCAGTGAATACGGCGGGAGGCCCCTCTCCTACAATGAGCAGTTCTTC. It is translated as CASSEYGGRPLSYNEQFF.

The chain uses TRBV28 and TRBJ1-3; tentative D call: TRBD1 (6 bases). Germline assignment: CDR1 MDHEN and CDR2 SYDVKM. V dropped 1 base and J dropped 4 bases, with 14 bases sitting between them. This CDR3 spans 16 amino acids. CDR3 sequence reads: CASSLSGGAEGNTIYF. As DNA, the CDR3 is TGTGCCAGCAGTTTATCTGGGGGGGCGGAGGGAAACACCATATATTTT.

V usage is TRBV19 and J usage is TRBJ2-1; 11 bases are a match to TRBD2. V trimming: 3 bases; J trimming: 0 bases; junction bases outside the gene matches: 10. This CDR3 contains 19 residues. Per germline, CDR1 LNHDA and CDR2 SQIVND (reference sequence). The CDR3 is CASSIGSGRAEFSYNEQFF. The CDR3 DNA follows: TGTGCCAGTAGTATCGGTAGCGGGAGGGCCGAATTCTCCTACAATGAGCAGTTCTTC. The variable domain in full, completed from reference TRBV19 and TRBJ2-1, reads DGGITQSPKYLFRKEGQNVTLSCEQNLNHDAMYWYRQDPGQGLRLIYYSQIVNDFQKGDIAEGYSVSREKKESFPLTVTSAQKNPTAFYLCASSIGSGRAEFSYNEQFFGPGTRLTVL.

The chain carries TRBV19 and TRBJ2-3; the D gene could be TRBD1 or TRBD2 (5 bases each). The CDR3 runs 16 residues. The V gene's germline CDR1 is LNHDA and CDR2 SQIVND (reference sequence). Trimming left V 3 bases short and J 1 base short, with 14 bases between. The CDR3 region has the DNA TGTGCCAGTAGTATGTCGGTGAGGGGACGCACAGATACGCAGTATTTT. Translating it yields CASSMSVRGRTDTQYF.

This sequence joins TRBV4-2 and TRBJ1-5; D may be TRBD1 (5 bases). V shed 0 bases and J shed 2 bases, with 17 bases lying between them. The CDR3 is made up of 18 amino acids. Looked up from germline, CDR1 is LGHNA and CDR2 is YNFKEQ. The CDR3 DNA follows: TGTGCCAGCAGCCAAGATCCGAGGGGCAGTAGCGGCAATCAGCCCCAGCATTTT. Translating gives CASSQDPRGSSGNQPQHF.

J is TRBJ1-2 and V is TRBV19; the match to TRBD1 covers 8 bases. V trimming: 4 bases; J trimming: 8 bases; junction bases outside the gene matches: 9. The CDR3 contains 14 residues. Germline CDR1 LNHDA, CDR2 SQIVND (reference sequence). The CDR3 here is CASSTQGAFRGYTF. The CDR3 coding sequence is TGTGCCAGTAGTACCCAGGGGGCGTTTAGGGGCTACACCTTC.

V and J are TRBV7-6 and TRBJ2-2; weak D call: TRBD1 (5 bases). Germline V gives CDR1 SGHVS, CDR2 FNYEAQ. The CDR3 runs 14 residues. Trimming left V 0 bases short and J 5 bases short, with 7 bases between. The CDR3 DNA reads as TGTGCCAGCAGCTTAGCTTCAGGGACCGGGGAGCTGTTTTTT. Amino acid sequence: CASSLASGTGELFF.

The chain combines TRBV5-4 with TRBJ2-1, with 11 nucleotides matching TRBD2. Germline V lookup: CDR1 SGHNT, CDR2 YYREEE (reference sequence). Trimming at V came to 1 base and at J to 4 bases, leaving 4 bases not matched to a gene. The CDR3 is 16 residues long. CDR3 sequence: CASSLISGGGYNEQFF. CDR3 nucleotides: TGTGCCAGCAGCTTGATTAGCGGGGGGGGATACAATGAGCAGTTCTTC.

The chain uses TRBV6-6 and TRBJ1-1; the D is unclear. Trimming cost V 6 bases and J 9 bases, with 11 bases left between them. Per germline, CDR1 MNHNY and CDR2 SVGAGI (reference sequence). The CDR3 loop spans 11 amino acids. DNA for the CDR3: TGTGCCAGCAGAGACGAGGGTAAAGCTTTCTTT. Translation: CASRDEGKAFF.

This chain connects TRBV16 to TRBJ2-2; 7 bases agree with TRBD1. The V gene end was trimmed by 2 bases and the J gene end by 3 bases; junction bases not matched to a gene: 3. CDR3 size: 15 residues. CDR1 KGHSY and CDR2 FQNENV come from the germline V gene. CDR3 sequence reads: CASSQTGDDTGELFF. Here the CDR3 DNA reads TGTGCCAGCAGCCAAACAGGGGACGACACCGGGGAGCTGTTTTTT.

The rearrangement uses TRBV27 and TRBJ2-1, with 8 bases identical to TRBD2. From germline, CDR1 is MNHEY and CDR2 SMNVEV (reference sequence). The CDR3 totals 18 residues. The V and J ends lost 6 bases and 7 bases, in that order; junction bases with no gene match: 20. In DNA form, the CDR3 reads TGTGCCAGCAGCCAATTCTCTCCTGGTGGACTAGCAGGAAATGAGCAGTTCTTC. Translation gives CASSQFSPGGLAGNEQFF.

The chain carries TRBV9 and TRBJ2-6; no firm D call. Trimming stripped 1 base from V and 0 bases from J, with 5 bases between. Germline assignment: CDR1 SGDLS and CDR2 YYNGEE. There are 15 residues in the CDR3. The CDR3 region is CASSVTGSGANVLTF. The CDR3 DNA reads TGTGCCAGCAGCGTAACTGGCTCTGGGGCCAACGTCCTGACTTTC.

The V gene is TRBV10-3, the J gene TRBJ1-6; D ambiguous. CDR3 length: 16 residues. The germline V gene has CDR1 ENHRY and CDR2 SYGVKD. V dropped 2 bases and J dropped 7 bases, with 15 bases sitting between them. The CDR3 is CAISERERQSNSPLHF. The CDR3, as DNA: TGTGCCATCAGTGAGCGGGAGAGGCAGTCCAATTCACCCCTCCACTTT.

V usage is TRBV5-1 and J usage is TRBJ2-2; 8 nucleotides agree with TRBD2. CDR3 length: 15 residues. Germline-derived CDR1 and CDR2 are SGHRS and YFSETQ. V lost 3 bases and J lost 6; bases outside the gene matches: 7. The CDR3 sequence is CASSYSGGQPGELFF. In DNA, the CDR3 is TGCGCCAGCAGCTACAGCGGGGGCCAGCCCGGGGAGCTGTTTTTT.

The chain links TRBV6-1 to TRBJ2-2; D may match TRBD1 or TRBD2 (5 bases each). Germline CDR1 MNHNS, CDR2 SASEGT. CDR3 length equals 16 residues. V dropped 0 bases and J dropped 2 bases, with 10 bases sitting between them. The CDR3, as DNA: TGTGCCAGCAGTGAAGCAAGGGGAGTTAACACCGGGGAGCTGTTTTTT. Its protein is CASSEARGVNTGELFF.